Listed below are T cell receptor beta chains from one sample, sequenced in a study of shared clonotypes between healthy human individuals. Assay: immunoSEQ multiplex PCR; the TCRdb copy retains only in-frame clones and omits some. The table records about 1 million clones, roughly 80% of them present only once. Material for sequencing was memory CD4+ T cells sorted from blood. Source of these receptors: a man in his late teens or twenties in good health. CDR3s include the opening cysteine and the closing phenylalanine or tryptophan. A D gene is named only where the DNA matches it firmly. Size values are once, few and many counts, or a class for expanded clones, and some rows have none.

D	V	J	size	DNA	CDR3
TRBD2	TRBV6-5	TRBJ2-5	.	TGTGCCAGCAGTTACAAGCGGGGGTACTCGGAGACCCAGTACTTC	CASSYKRGYSETQYF
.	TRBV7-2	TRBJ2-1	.	TGTGCCAGCAGCTTAGCGTTATTAAACAATGAGCAGTTCTTC	CASSLALLNNEQFF
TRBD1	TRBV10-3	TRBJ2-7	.	TGTGCCATCAGGGGACAGGATTTCTACGAGCAGTACTTC	CAIRGQDFYEQYF
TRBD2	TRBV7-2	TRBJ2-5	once	TGTGCCAGCAGCTTAGTAGCGGGGCAAATCCAAGAGACCCAGTACTTC	CASSLVAGQIQETQYF
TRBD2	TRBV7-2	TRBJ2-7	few	TGTGCCAGCAGCTTTCAAGCGGGAGGGCCCTACGAGCAGTACTTC	CASSFQAGGPYEQYF
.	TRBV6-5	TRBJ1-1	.	TGTGCCAGCAGTTACGGGGGGGCGCCGACTGAAGCTTTCTTT	CASSYGGAPTEAFF
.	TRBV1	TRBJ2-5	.	TGCACCAGCAGCCGGACTAGCGGGAGGTTACAAGAGACCCAGTACTTC	CTSSRTSGRLQETQYF
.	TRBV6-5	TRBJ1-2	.	TGTGCCAGCTCCCCCGGGACACGGAGTGGCTACACCTTC	CASSPGTRSGYTF
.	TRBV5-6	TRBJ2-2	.	TGTGCCAGCAGCTTGGTCACACGGAGCACCGGGGAGCTGTTTTTT	CASSLVTRSTGELFF
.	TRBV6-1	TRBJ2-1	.	TGTGCCAGCAGTGAAATGGCAGGCTACAATGAGCAGTTCTTC	CASSEMAGYNEQFF
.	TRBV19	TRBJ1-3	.	TGTGCCAGTAGTATTCTCCCGGGGGACTGGCTCGCCTCTGGAAACACCATATATTTT	CASSILPGDWLASGNTIYF
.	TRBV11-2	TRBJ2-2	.	TGTGCCAGCAGCTCTGCCGCGAACGCCCGGGGCTCCGGGGAGCTGTTTTTT	CASSSAANARGSGELFF
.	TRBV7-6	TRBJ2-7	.	TGTGCCAGCAGCTTAGGAGGGGACGTGGGTCAGTACTTC	CASSLGGDVGQYF
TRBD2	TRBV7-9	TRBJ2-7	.	TGTGCCAGCAGCTTACTAGCGGGAGACGAGCAGTACTTC	CASSLLAGDEQYF
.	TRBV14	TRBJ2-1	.	TGTGCCAGCAGCCAAGGTGCGACAGCCTACAATGAGCAGTTCTTC	CASSQGATAYNEQFF
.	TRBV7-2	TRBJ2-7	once	TGTGCCAGCAGCTTCCTGGACCGGGGGGAGCAGTACTTC	CASSFLDRGEQYF
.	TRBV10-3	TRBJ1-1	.	TGTGCCATCACCCCCGGCGGGATGAACACTGAAGCTTTCTTT	CAITPGGMNTEAFF
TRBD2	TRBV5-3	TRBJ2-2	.	TGTGCCAGAAGCTTGGTCGGGGGGACTAGCGGTGCCACCGGGGAGCTGTTTTTT	CARSLVGGTSGATGELFF
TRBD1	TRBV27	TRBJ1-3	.	TGTGCCAGCAGTCCCGGGACAGCCTCTGGAAACACCATATATTTT	CASSPGTASGNTIYF
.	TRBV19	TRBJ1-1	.	TGTGCCAGTAGTATAGCGGGCACTGAAGCTTTCTTT	CASSIAGTEAFF
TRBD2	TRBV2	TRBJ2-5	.	TGTGCCAGCATTACTGGACTAGCGGGGGGCAAAGAGACCCAGTACTTC	CASITGLAGGKETQYF
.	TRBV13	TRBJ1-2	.	TGTGCCAGCAGTCGGATGTCCACCTTACCTCCCGCCTATGGCTACACCTTC	CASSRMSTLPPAYGYTF
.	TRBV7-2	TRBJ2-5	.	TGTGCCAGCAGCTTAGCGCCGGCCCAAGAGACCCAGTACTTC	CASSLAPAQETQYF
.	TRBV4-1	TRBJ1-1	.	TGCGCCAGCAGCCAAGCAGACCCGGGGCGCGGGTTTGAAGCTTTCTTT	CASSQADPGRGFEAFF
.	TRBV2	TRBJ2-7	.	TGTGCCAGCAGTGAACGGCGGGGGCCCGGCTCTAGCGAGCAGTACTTC	CASSERRGPGSSEQYF
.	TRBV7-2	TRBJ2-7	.	TGTGCCAGCAGCTCTTACCTCTACGAGCAGTACTTC	CASSSYLYEQYF
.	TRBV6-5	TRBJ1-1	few	TGTGCCAGCATCGCCGCCTTTGAAGCTTTCTTT	CASIAAFEAFF
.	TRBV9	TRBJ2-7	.	TGTGCCAGCAGCGCAAGAGGGTTCGGCGAGCAGTACTTC	CASSARGFGEQYF
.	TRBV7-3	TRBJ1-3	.	TGTGCCAGCAGCTTAAGTCCCTACTCTGGAAACACCATATATTTT	CASSLSPYSGNTIYF
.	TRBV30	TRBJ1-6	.	TGTGCCTGGAGACTGGGGGGTTCACCCCTCCACTTT	CAWRLGGSPLHF
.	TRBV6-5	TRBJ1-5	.	TGTGCCAGCAGTATCAATGGGGTAGGGCAGCCCCAGCATTTT	CASSINGVGQPQHF
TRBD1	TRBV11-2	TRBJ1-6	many	TGTGCCAGCCGTCTCCGGGACAGCTATAATTCACCCCTCCACTTT	CASRLRDSYNSPLHF
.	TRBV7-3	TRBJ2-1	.	TGTGCCAGCAGCTTCTCTCGCAATGAGCAGTTCTTC	CASSFSRNEQFF
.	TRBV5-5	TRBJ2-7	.	TGTGCCAGCAGCCGGCCCAGGGGAGAGCAGTACTTC	CASSRPRGEQYF
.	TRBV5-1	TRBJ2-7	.	TGCGCCAGCAGCGAGGGGTGGGGTGCGGGCTACGAGCAGTACTTC	CASSEGWGAGYEQYF
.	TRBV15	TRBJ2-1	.	TGTGCCACCAGCAGAGTAGCTGGGGAACCCTACAATGAGCAGTTCTTC	CATSRVAGEPYNEQFF